This T cell receptor beta chain was obtained from a study of cytomegalovirus exposure and HLA in healthy donors (dated by TCRdb to about 2017). Background for the entire study: An earlier analysis of about 560 of the donors reported roughly 300 Gb of sequence data and 117 million unique TCR beta sequences obtained from about 179 million T cells. An early release covering roughly 580 HLA-typed donors comprised approximately 300 gigabases of sequencing data and around 80 million unique TCR sequences. Both class I and class II loci were covered by HLA typing, at four-digit resolution. To study patterns of TCR occurrence, a later analysis re-analyzed previously published TCR beta repertoires from more than 550 donors and added high-resolution HLA genotyping. On average, around 240,000 unique TCR beta nucleotide sequences were sequenced per donor among 398 genotyped donors of the cohort, with roughly 18% of those sequences being non-productive. The study combined high-throughput TCR immunosequencing, statistical association of individual TCRs with disease status, and machine learning to predict cytomegalovirus infection status. In addition to the first cohort of about 650 subjects, a separate validation cohort of 120 different subjects was used. The later analysis used no new phenotypic data to find candidate immune exposures, relying instead on TCR beta sequences and their occurrence across donors. The study was designed to test whether signatures of past pathogen exposure could be identified by cataloging public T cell receptors. Donor age, sex, ethnicity and CMV serostatus were compiled together with the repertoire data. Because of strong linkage in the cohort, a handful of DR-DQ haplotypes were treated as single units for association and clustering. A later genetic analysis took genome-wide SNP genotypes for about 65% of the roughly 670 donors and used that subset as a discovery cohort. The study profiled the T cell repertoires of 666 subjects by immunosequencing and related them to cytomegalovirus serostatus. The genetic ancestry cluster associated with self-reported Caucasian donors included 81% of the roughly 400 genotyped donors. In an earlier analysis of roughly 600 of the donors, high-throughput TCR beta sequencing was used to judge whether each TCR beta V gene segment behaved as functional or pseudogenic. All discovery cohort repertoires had been generated using a single sequencing platform. Typing coverage differed by locus: A, B, C, DRB1 and DQB1 were typed in roughly 620-630 donors, DQA1 in about 560, DPA1 in 606, and DPB1 in around 490.

The paper's findings and limits, for the study overall: An association between a missense DCLRE1C variant and V-gene and J-gene trimming of TCR beta chains was found in a later genetic analysis and replicated in an independent cohort. Some IMGT-functional V segments, including TRBV6-2 and TRBV6-3, could not be told apart with the 87-base-pair reads, so those segments were excluded. According to the authors, the approach could potentially be generalized to other disease states and immunological phenotypes. A later analysis associated around 16,000 TCR beta sequences with specific HLA alleles at a false discovery rate of 0.05. Compared with the approximately 710-donor mean, donors in an Asian-associated ancestry cluster had fewer N-insertions in productive TCRs, according to a later genetic analysis. A later analysis reported that several top co-occurrence clusters appeared linked to parvovirus B19, influenza, CMV and Epstein-Barr virus. For the cohort, immune exposure information was limited to CMV serostatus. In the study, 150 to 200 TCR beta chains were listed as associated with cytomegalovirus. Across donors, most TCR sequences were observed very rarely, whereas some public TCRs were present in many individuals. Only TCR beta chains were sequenced in this cohort, and the absence of alpha or paired-chain data limited detectable features. The classifier was reported to diagnose cytomegalovirus status with high specificity and sensitivity in both the original cohort and the validation cohort. A later analysis found that HLA-associated TCR beta chains were more clonally expanded and had lower generation probabilities than equally common non-associated chains. Seventeen rarely observed V segments, including chromosome 9 orphons, were excluded from the earlier analysis of approximately 500 of the donors because counts were too low. The presence/absence analyses assumed that sequencing depth was roughly uniform across donors, and that assumption may not be true. A cluster of highly shared sequence variants was judged likely to be a technical artifact of the sequencing pipeline. According to a later analysis, TCR association rates differed among HLA loci, with DRB1 alleles showing the most associated TCRs and HLA-C alleles showing the fewest. Most CMV-associated TCR beta chains appeared to be HLA-restricted in a later analysis, and the HLA associations seemed to be driven largely by CMV exposure. When HLA alleles, especially DR and DQ, strongly co-occurred, attributing TCR associations to individual alleles was difficult. A further reported finding was that TCR beta sequences accurately predicted the HLA-A and HLA-B alleles for most subjects in the first cohort. In an earlier analysis of more than 500 of the donors, most TCR beta V segments appeared in productive rearrangements about 87% or about 30% of the time, broadly matching IMGT annotations. Linkage disequilibrium might explain the correlated functional status among segregating V segments, but an unknown experimental factor could not be excluded. Because HLA typing was missing for some donors at each locus, association tests included only the typed subset. In vitro tests confirmed that three of the cytomegalovirus-associated TCR beta chains recognize cytomegalovirus antigens.

Points on this clone: The target of this receptor is not known.

The library was made by the immunoSEQ multiplex PCR assay. A mixture of 60 forward primers for TCR Vbeta segments and 13 reverse primers for TCR Jbeta segments was used in the multiplex PCR. The CDR3 region of rearranged TCR beta genes was amplified from genomic DNA by a multiplex PCR assay. The Illumina HiSeq System was used to sequence the amplified TCR beta libraries as 87-base-pair reads. The authors processed their data as follows. A later analysis counted 65 million to 90 million unique TCR beta chains across the 550 to 800 repertoires, and around 12 million of these chains were shared by at least two donors. Raw reads were error-corrected and collapsed into unique sequences with a nearest-neighbor algorithm that merged closely related sequences to remove PCR and sequencing errors. Alignment of CDR3 sequences to IMGT reference sequences was used to assign V, D and J gene segments. For a sequence to be retained, a match of at least six nucleotides was required to both a V gene segment and a J gene segment. Rearrangements were called productive when the CDR3 lacked stop codons and stayed in frame with V and J; all others were non-productive. Following IMGT convention, CDR3 was defined as the stretch from the second conserved V-encoded cysteine up to the conserved J-encoded phenylalanine. In an earlier analysis of some 550 of the donors, sequences lacking an unambiguous match to a single V gene segment were excluded. An earlier analysis of 587 of the donors called V segments functional above 56.7% productive rearrangements and segregating when the between-donor standard deviation exceeded 5%. A statistical classification framework was built to diagnose cytomegalovirus status from the catalog of TCR beta chain sequences. A later analysis assigned V and J genes by comparing TCR nucleotide sequences with IMGT/GENE-DB human TR gene sequences. The TCRdist pipeline was used in a later analysis to assign CDR3 sequences and most-parsimonious VDJ recombination scenarios. A later analysis defined each TCR beta chain by its CDR3 amino acid sequence plus V-gene family, and excluded reads lacking a unique V-gene family. In a later analysis, 500 to 700 highly shared, low-generation-probability nucleotide sequences were removed to address suspected cross-contamination and a sequencing artifact. A later analysis calculated a clonal expansion index for each public chain from normalized within-repertoire ranks of inferred template counts. Generation probabilities in a later analysis came from a VDJ recombination model fitted to out-of-frame rearrangements, and those results were checked against IGoR. Hypergeometric tests were used in a later analysis to score TCR-TCR, TCR-HLA and TCR-CMV co-occurrence, with a repertoire-size bias correction applied to the TCR pairs. To estimate false discovery rates, a later analysis permuted the HLA or CMV assignments 20 times. In a later analysis, co-occurring TCRs were grouped using DBSCAN, and TCRdist sequence similarity was added for clustering within HLA-allele-positive subsets. For co-occurrence clustering, repertoires with fewer than 30,000 or more than 120,000 public chains were excluded, along with 4 to 6 repertoires with anomalous nucleotide sharing. Sourced from immuneACCESS, this table was stored by TCRdb with only in-frame sequences that have V and J called. A share of the clones is absent; for the studies checked, an unresolved V gene accounts for under half, and the remainder has no known explanation. V, J and clone size were drawn from that table, and D and trimming were deduced from the DNA. Per the sample table, the count is some 160,000 clones. 2.1% of the sample rests with the top ten.

V gives up 5 bases and J gives up 0 bases, and the segment between their germline ends measures 11 bases. Its CDR3 holds 15 amino acids, cysteine through phenylalanine. Of all the DNA, just the CDR3 is kept, 45 bases in frame from base 1. Sequences SEHNR (CDR1) and FQNEAQ (CDR2) are obtained from the germline V gene (reference sequence). The cohort was made up of around 720 healthy bone marrow donors. At the time of sampling, all cohort members were nominally healthy, though unrecorded immune exposures were likely present. The donor tested CMV seronegative, placing the donor among the 352 seronegative members of the cohort. A peripheral blood sample was provided by each donor, and peripheral blood mononuclear cells were used for TCR beta sequencing. The Qiagen DNeasy Blood Extraction Kit was used to extract genomic DNA from the blood cell samples.

This receptor was identified in a man aged 30 to 45 in good health and CMV-seronegative. Sequenced sample: PBMCs. The rearranged segments are TRBV7-9 and TRBJ1-3; TRBD1 could be the D gene, as 6 bases match. The CDR3 amino acid sequence is: CASSPRGSSGNTIYF. The sequenced DNA is TGTGCCAGCAGCCCGAGGGGGAGCTCTGGAAACACCATATATTTT.